This T cell receptor beta chain comes out of a study of T cell responses to AZD1222 COVID-19 vaccine. About the study: Second-dose recipients at about 4 or about 12 weeks were treated as one pooled group. Broader study findings: Among the donors, most were white British and more were female, and clonal diversity was possibly underestimated. After two AZD1222 doses, spike-specific TCR breadth and depth rose versus day 0. At baseline, just a handful of AZD1222 recipients tested seropositive.

Some clones are missing from TCRdb's copy, which holds only in-frame ones; the method was immunoSEQ multiplex PCR. This table has about 70,000 clones, less than 85% appearing once. In the case of this clone: Its antigen is unidentified.

This sample comprised peripheral blood, obtained on day 0 of AZD1222 vaccination. The TCR sequence derives from an adult in good health.

The CDR3 DNA is TGTGCCAGTAGTATAGCCAGCGGAGTACTAGATTACAATCAGCCCCAGCATTTT. This translates into CASSIASGVLDYNQPQHF. This chain joins TRBV19 and TRBJ1-5; no clear D gene. V dropped 1 base and J dropped 3 bases, with 19 bases sitting between them. Germline V gene lookup returns CDR1 LNHDA and CDR2 SQIVND (reference sequence). CDR3 length: 18 amino acids.